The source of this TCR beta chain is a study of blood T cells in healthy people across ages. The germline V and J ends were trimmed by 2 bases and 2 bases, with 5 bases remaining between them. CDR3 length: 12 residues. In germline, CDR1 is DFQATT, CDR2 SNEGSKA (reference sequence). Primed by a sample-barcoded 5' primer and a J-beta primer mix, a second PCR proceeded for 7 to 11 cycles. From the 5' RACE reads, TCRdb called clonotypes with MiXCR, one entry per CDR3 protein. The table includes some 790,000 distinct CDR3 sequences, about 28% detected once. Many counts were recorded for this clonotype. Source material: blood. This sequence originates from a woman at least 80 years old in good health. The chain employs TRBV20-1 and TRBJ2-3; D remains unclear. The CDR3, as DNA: TGCAGTGCTAGAACCCCCACAGATACGCAGTATTTT. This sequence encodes CSARTPTDTQYF.